The subject of this entry is one T cell receptor (beta chain). Study processing details: Quantification of nucleated cells was approximated via reference gene primer amplification. Measured with immunoSEQ multiplex PCR; TCRdb has only the in-frame clones, and not every one. V and J calls and clone size are as listed in that table; D and trimming were resolved from the DNA. The sample consists of fewer than 350,000 clones, 70% to 90% of them appearing once. The sample belongs to a study of blood T cell repertoires in COVID-19. The CDR3 contains 17 residues. The germline V gene encodes CDR1 SGDLS and CDR2 YYNGEE. V was pared by 3 bases and J by 5 bases, with 9 bases of the junction left unmatched.

This chain links TRBV9 with TRBJ2-2; 11 nucleotides match TRBD2. Sequencing was done on a sample of peripheral blood. This sequence originates from a man between 18 and 29 years old with active or convalescent COVID-19. In DNA form, the CDR3 reads TGTGCCAGCAGCGCCACCTCACTAGCGGGGGCGACCGGGGAGCTGTTTTTT. Residues: CASSATSLAGATGELFF.